This T cell receptor (beta chain) is drawn from a study of blood T cell repertoires in COVID-19. Overall study context: Specimens from acute and convalescent COVID-19 originated in the United States, Italy and Spain.

Individuals aged about 18 to 90 years were recruited from about two dozen US areas. Assignment of participants to cohorts was predicated upon participant-reported clinical history. The table lists this clone with a count of one. Per the authors' pipeline: Estimation of nucleated cell counts was performed using reference gene primer amplification. Sequencing used immunoSEQ multiplex PCR; TCRdb keeps in-frame clones, though not all of them. For V, J and clone size, that table is used; D and trimming come from the DNA. The sample carries about 250,000 clones, about 80% recorded once. Germline values: CDR1 LGHDT, CDR2 YNNKEL (reference sequence). The ends lost 4 bases at V and 7 bases at J; junction bases unmatched: 5. This CDR3 has 13 residues.

The chain couples TRBV3-1 (or the pseudogene TRBV3-2) to TRBJ1-2; 8 bases line up with TRBD1. Sample: PBMCs or T cells enriched from blood (not recorded which). The TCR comes from a woman between 35 and 50 years old who had been exposed to COVID-19. The CDR3 spells CASSPDRASGYTF. The CDR3 DNA reads as TGTGCCAGCAGCCCGGACAGGGCTTCTGGCTACACCTTC.